The 16 T cell receptor beta chains below were found in one sample sequenced in a study of beta chain features in type 1 diabetes. As every portion of the isolated RNA was reverse transcribed, the sequencing read expressed TCRB transcripts. Some clones are missing from TCRdb's copy, which holds only in-frame ones; the method was immunoSEQ multiplex PCR. The data hold 300,000 to 350,000 clones, with less than 20% observed a single time. The specimen was naive CD4+ T cells from blood. Receptor source: a young woman in good health.

This clone showed up just a few times. The V and J genes are TRBV5-1 and TRBJ1-1; 8 bases agree with TRBD1. The V gene's germline CDR1 is SGHRS and CDR2 YFSETQ. This CDR3 is 15 amino acids long. J was trimmed by 2 bases and V by 4 bases; bases with no gene match: 7. CDR3 coding DNA: TGCGCCAGCAGCGTCGGACAGGGTTTAAACACTGAAGCTTTCTTT. Translated: CASSVGQGLNTEAFF.

The V call is TRBV7-2, the J call TRBJ1-5, with D possibly matching TRBD1 (5 bases). Germline lookup yields CDR1 SGHTA and CDR2 FQGNSA. The CDR3 length is 15 residues. V gave up 1 base and J gave up 7 bases, with 14 bases separating them. CDR3 DNA: TGTGCCAGCAGCTTAGAAGTAGGGAGGGGACAGCCCCAGCATTTT. Protein product: CASSLEVGRGQPQHF.

As for this clone: Other DNA sequences within the sample encode an identical CDR3. The J gene is TRBJ2-5, the V gene TRBV7-2, with D perhaps TRBD2 (7 bases). CDR3 length: 14 residues. Germline loops: CDR1 SGHTA, CDR2 FQGNSA. The V gene lost 1 base and the J gene lost 4 bases, with 10 bases spanning the gap. The CDR3 DNA follows: TGTGCCAGCAGCTTAGGCGGGGGCAGAGAGACCCAGTACTTC. This encodes CASSLGGGRETQYF.

The table lists this clone with a few counts. V gene TRBV2 combines with J gene TRBJ2-3, with 9 bases matching TRBD2. This CDR3 spans 15 amino acids. Germline loops: CDR1 SNHLY, CDR2 FYNNEI. The J segment lost 5 bases and the V segment lost 2 bases, leaving 5 bases of the junction unmatched. The CDR3 DNA reads TGTGCCAGCAGTGAAACTAGCGGGCTGCGAGATACGCAGTATTTT. Translated: CASSETSGLRDTQYF.

This clone was recorded a few times. The chain is built from TRBV5-4 and TRBJ2-7; tentatively, D is TRBD1 (5 bases). The germline V gene has CDR1 SGHNT and CDR2 YYREEE (reference sequence). The CDR3 length is 13 residues. V shed 2 bases and J shed 2 bases, with 8 bases lying between them. DNA for the CDR3: TGTGCCAGCAGCTTTGACAGAACCTACGAGCAGTACTTC. This sequence encodes CASSFDRTYEQYF.

J is TRBJ1-2 and V is TRBV19, with D possibly being TRBD1 (6 bases). V was clipped by 3 bases and J by 5 bases, with 13 bases between them. This CDR3 is built from 14 residues. In germline, CDR1 is LNHDA, CDR2 SQIVND (reference sequence). The CDR3 sequence is CASSIDRSLYGYTF. Written as DNA, the CDR3 is TGTGCCAGTAGTATTGACAGGTCTTTGTATGGCTACACCTTC.

This clone was seen more than once but under ten times. The rearrangement joins TRBV10-3 to TRBJ2-3; 9 positions agree with TRBD2. The CDR3 length is 15 residues. J was trimmed by 6 bases and V by 7 bases; bases with no gene match: 11. The germline V gene encodes CDR1 ENHRY and CDR2 SYGVKD. The CDR3 reads CAITRGSGGSDTQYF. CDR3 DNA sequence: TGTGCCATCACCCGGGGCAGCGGGGGGTCTGATACGCAGTATTTT.

The rearrangement joins TRBV6-5 to TRBJ1-6; D is perhaps TRBD1 (5 bases). V lost 3 bases to trimming and J lost 10 bases, with 10 bases between them. This CDR3 is 13 amino acids long. In germline, CDR1 is MNHEY, CDR2 SVGAGI. CDR3 DNA sequence: TGTGCCAGCAGTTATCAGGGTGGATCACCCCTCCACTTT. As protein: CASSYQGGSPLHF.

The CDR3 DNA sequence: TGTGCCAGCAGCCCGTGGGACAGGTCGAACACCGGGGAGCTGTTTTTT. This gives the protein CASSPWDRSNTGELFF. The chain is built from TRBV9 and TRBJ2-2; 8 bases line up with TRBD1. J was trimmed by 0 bases and V by 4 bases; bases with no gene match: 5. CDR1 SGDLS and CDR2 YYNGEE come from the germline V gene. The CDR3 covers 16 residues.

The chain is built from TRBV18 and TRBJ1-2; D might be TRBD1 (6 bases). V was cut by 4 bases and J by 8 bases, with 17 bases left in between. This CDR3 contains 14 residues. Per germline, CDR1 KGHSH and CDR2 LQKENI. CDR3: CASSLMGADEGYTF. The CDR3 DNA reads TGTGCCAGCTCACTGATGGGGGCAGATGAGGGCTACACCTTC.

The table lists this clone with a few counts. The chain employs TRBV10-2 and TRBJ2-7; tentative D call: TRBD1 (7 bases). CDR3 length equals 13 residues. CDR1 is WSHSY and CDR2 is SAAADI in the germline V gene. V lost 6 bases, J lost 7 bases, and 16 bases lay in between. CDR3: CASRLAGQREQYF. CDR3 sequence (DNA): TGCGCCAGCAGGTTGGCGGGACAGAGGGAGCAGTACTTC.

CDR3 DNA sequence: TGCAGTTCCAGGACAGTCCTTGGCTACACCTTC. Its translation: CSSRTVLGYTF. This chain joins TRBV20-1 and TRBJ1-2; possible D gene TRBD1, 6 bases. Between the trimmed V and J ends, which lost 8 bases and 7 bases, there was a span of 14 bases. Germline assignment: CDR1 DFQATT and CDR2 SNEGSKA (reference sequence). This CDR3 is 11 amino acids long.

This clone showed up just a few times. This chain links TRBV11-2 with TRBJ2-7, with D perhaps matching TRBD2 (6 bases). This CDR3 is built from 14 residues. V lost 7 bases to trimming and J lost 0 bases, with 13 bases between them. Germline V gene sequence: CDR1 SGHAT, CDR2 FQNNGV. The CDR3 sequence is CASNLDGSSYEQYF. The CDR3 DNA is TGTGCCAGCAACTTGGACGGGAGCTCCTACGAGCAGTACTTC.

This clone was seen more than once but under ten times. The chain joins TRBV4-2 to TRBJ1-2; D is perhaps TRBD1 (5 bases). The CDR3 is 16 amino acids. CDR1 LGHNA and CDR2 YNFKEQ come from the germline V gene. Between the trimmed V and J ends, which lost 3 bases and 6 bases, there was a span of 20 bases. The CDR3 loop reads CASSQDSPGTDDGYTF. CDR3 nucleotides: TGTGCCAGCAGCCAGGACTCTCCCGGGACTGATGATGGCTACACCTTC.

The chain combines TRBV5-1 with TRBJ1-2; the D gene is possibly TRBD1 (6 bases). Looked up from germline, CDR1 is SGHRS and CDR2 is YFSETQ. Trimming removed 0 bases from V and 4 bases from J, with 10 bases in between. CDR3 size: 14 residues. The CDR3 reads CASSLDRVFYGYTF. CDR3 sequence (DNA): TGCGCCAGCAGCTTGGACAGGGTATTCTATGGCTACACCTTC. Looking up the rest from reference TRBV5-1 and TRBJ1-2 gives the full variable domain: KAGVTQTPRYLIKTRGQQVTLSCSPISGHRSVSWYQQTPGQGLQFLFEYFSETQRNKGNFPGRFSGRQFSNSRSEMNVSTLELGDSALYLCASSLDRVFYGYTFGSGTRLTVV.

The chain joins TRBV5-1 to TRBJ2-1, with a possible D match to TRBD1 (6 bases). Germline V gene lookup returns CDR1 SGHRS and CDR2 YFSETQ. This CDR3 is built from 15 residues. V was pared by 4 bases and J by 0 bases, with 11 bases between. CDR3 region: CASSPGQSSYNEQFF. The CDR3 nucleotides are TGCGCCAGCAGCCCAGGACAGAGCTCCTACAATGAGCAGTTCTTC.